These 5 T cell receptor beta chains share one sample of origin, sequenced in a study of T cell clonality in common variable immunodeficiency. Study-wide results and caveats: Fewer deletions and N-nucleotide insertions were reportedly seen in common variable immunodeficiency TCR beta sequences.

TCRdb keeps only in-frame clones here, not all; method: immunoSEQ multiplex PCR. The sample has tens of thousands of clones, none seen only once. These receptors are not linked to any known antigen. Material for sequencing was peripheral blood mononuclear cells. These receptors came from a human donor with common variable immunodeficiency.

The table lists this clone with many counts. The CDR3 reads CSARDVVAGVRRTDTQYF. CDR3 bases read: TGCAGTGCTAGAGATGTGGTAGCGGGGGTCCGACGCACAGATACG. The V gene is TRBV20-1, the J gene TRBJ2-3, with 9 bases aligning to TRBD2. The CDR3 goes on 3 residues after the read ends, and that part is filled in from the germline J gene. The germline V gene encodes CDR1 DFQATT and CDR2 SNEGSKA (reference sequence). The CDR3 consists of 18 residues. With 0 bases clipped from V and 1 base from J, the junction kept 11 bases outside the gene matches.

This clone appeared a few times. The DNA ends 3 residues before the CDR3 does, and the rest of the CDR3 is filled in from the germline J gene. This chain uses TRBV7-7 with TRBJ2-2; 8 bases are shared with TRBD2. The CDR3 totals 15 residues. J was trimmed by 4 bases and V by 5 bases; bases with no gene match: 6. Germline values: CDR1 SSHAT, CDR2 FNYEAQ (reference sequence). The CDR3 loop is CASSPGGVGTGELFF. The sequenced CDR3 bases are TGTGCCAGCAGCCCCGGGGGGGTGGGCACCGGGGAG.

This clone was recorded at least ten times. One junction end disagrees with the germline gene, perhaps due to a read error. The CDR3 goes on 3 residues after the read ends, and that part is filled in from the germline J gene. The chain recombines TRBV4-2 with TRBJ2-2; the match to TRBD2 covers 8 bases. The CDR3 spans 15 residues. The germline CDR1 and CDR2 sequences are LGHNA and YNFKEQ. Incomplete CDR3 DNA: TGCGCCAGCAGCCAAGAAGCGGGGGTCACCGGGGAG. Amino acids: CASSQEAGVTGE. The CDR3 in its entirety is CASSQEAGVTGELFF.

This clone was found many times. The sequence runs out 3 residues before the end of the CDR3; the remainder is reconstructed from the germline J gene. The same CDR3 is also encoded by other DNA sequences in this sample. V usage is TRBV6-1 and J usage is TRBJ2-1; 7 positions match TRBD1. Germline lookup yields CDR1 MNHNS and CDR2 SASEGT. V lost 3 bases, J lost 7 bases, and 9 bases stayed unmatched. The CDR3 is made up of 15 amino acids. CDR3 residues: CASSDEQGNGNEQFF. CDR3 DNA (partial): TGTGCCAGCAGTGACGAACAGGGGAACGGTAATGAG.

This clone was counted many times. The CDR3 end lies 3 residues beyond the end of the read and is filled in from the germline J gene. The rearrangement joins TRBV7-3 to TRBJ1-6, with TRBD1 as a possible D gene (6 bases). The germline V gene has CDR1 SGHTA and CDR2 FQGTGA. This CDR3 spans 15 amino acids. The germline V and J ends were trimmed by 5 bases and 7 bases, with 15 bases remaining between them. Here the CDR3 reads CASSLEGGKNSPLHF. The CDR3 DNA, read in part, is TGTGCCAGCAGCCTCGAGGGGGGGAAAAATTCACCC. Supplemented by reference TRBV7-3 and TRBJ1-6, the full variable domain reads GAGVSQTPSNKVTEKGKYVELRCDPISGHTALYWYRQSLGQGPEFLIYFQGTGAADDSGLPNDRFFAVRPEGSVSTLKIQRTERGDSAVYLCASSLEGGKNSPLHFGNGTRLTVT.